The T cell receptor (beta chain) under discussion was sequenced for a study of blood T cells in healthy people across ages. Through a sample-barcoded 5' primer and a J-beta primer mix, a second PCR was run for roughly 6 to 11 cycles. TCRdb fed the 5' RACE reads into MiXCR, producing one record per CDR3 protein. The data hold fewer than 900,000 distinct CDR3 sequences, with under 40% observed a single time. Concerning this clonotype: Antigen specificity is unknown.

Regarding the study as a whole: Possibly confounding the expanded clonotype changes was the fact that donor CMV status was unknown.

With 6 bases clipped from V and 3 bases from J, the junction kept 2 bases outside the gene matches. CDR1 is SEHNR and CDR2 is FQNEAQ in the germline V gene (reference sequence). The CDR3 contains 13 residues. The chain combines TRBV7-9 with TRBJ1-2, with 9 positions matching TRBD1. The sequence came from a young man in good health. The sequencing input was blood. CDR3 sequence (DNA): TGTGCCAGCAGGGGGGACAGGGACTATGGCTACACCTTC. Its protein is CASRGDRDYGYTF.